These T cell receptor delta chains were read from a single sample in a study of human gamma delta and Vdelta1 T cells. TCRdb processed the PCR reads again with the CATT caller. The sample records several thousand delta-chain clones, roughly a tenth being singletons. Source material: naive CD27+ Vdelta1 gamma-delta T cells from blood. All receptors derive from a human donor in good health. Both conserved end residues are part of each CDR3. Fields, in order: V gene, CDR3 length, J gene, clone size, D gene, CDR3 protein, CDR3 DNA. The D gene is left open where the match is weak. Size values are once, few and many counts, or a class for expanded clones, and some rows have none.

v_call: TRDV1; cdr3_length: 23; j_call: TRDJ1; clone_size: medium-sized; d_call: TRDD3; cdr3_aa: CALGEKFGFSVLGDTPYTDKLIF; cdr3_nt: TGTGCTCTTGGGGAAAAATTTGGTTTCTCGGTTCTGGGGGATACGCCGTACACCGATAAACTCATCTTT
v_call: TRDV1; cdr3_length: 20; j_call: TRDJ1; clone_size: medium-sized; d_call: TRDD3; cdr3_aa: CALGAKCGRGIRPYTDKLIF; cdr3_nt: TGTGCTCTTGGGGCCAAATGTGGGAGGGGGATCCGACCCTACACCGATAAACTCATCTTT
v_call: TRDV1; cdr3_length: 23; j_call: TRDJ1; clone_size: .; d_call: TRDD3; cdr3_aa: CALGELILRLGDGVNKYTDKLIF; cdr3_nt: TGCGCTCTTGGGGAACTGATCCTACGACTGGGGGATGGTGTTAACAAGTACACCGATAAACTCATCTTT
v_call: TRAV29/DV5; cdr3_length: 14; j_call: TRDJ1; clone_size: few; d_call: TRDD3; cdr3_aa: CAAKSDWGENKLIF; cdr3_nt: TGTGCAGCAAAATCTGACTGGGGGGAAAATAAACTCATCTTT
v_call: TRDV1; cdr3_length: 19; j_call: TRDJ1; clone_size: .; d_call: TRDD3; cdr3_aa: CALGDRSKTGGCCLDKLIF; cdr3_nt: TGTGCTCTTGGGGATCGTTCCAAAACTGGGGGATGTTGTCTTGATAAACTCATCTTT
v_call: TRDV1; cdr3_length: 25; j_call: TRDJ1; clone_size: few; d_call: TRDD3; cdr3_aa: CALGGKRRASTHWVLGDRRTDKLIF; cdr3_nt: TGTGCTCTTGGGGGAAAACGACGGGCCTCAACGCATTGGGTACTGGGGGATAGAAGGACCGATAAACTCATCTTT
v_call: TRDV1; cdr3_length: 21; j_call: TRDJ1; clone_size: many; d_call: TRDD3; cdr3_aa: CALGEKRGVRYWGRYTDKLIF; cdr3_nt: TGTGCTCTTGGGGAAAAAAGAGGGGTACGGTACTGGGGGAGGTACACCGATAAACTCATCTTT
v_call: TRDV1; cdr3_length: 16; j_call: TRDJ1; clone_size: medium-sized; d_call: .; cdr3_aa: CALGERVLYHTDKLIF; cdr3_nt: TGTGCTCTTGGGGAACGGGTATTATATCACACCGATAAACTCATCTTT
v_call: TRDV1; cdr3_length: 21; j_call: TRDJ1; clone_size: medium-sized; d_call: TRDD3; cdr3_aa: CALGESPRGWGIRRVTDKLIF; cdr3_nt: TGTGCTCTTGGGGAAAGCCCCCGGGGCTGGGGGATACGTCGCGTCACCGATAAACTCATCTTT
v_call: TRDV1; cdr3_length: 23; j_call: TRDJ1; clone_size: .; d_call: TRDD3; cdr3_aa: CALGNPPRPPASYWGIQSDKLIF; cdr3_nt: TGTGCTCTTGGGAACCCTCCCCGGCCCCCCGCATCGTACTGGGGGATACAATCCGATAAACTCATCTTT
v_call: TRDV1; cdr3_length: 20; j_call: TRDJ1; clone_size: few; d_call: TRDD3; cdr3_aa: CALVGLGGRWGIRGTDKLIF; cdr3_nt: TGTGCTCTTGTCGGGTTAGGGGGGCGGTGGGGGATAAGAGGGACCGATAAACTCATCTTT
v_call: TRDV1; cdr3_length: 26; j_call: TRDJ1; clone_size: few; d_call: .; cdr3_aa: CALGEPPEIQAQSPPGSPRYTDKLIF; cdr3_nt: TGTGCTCTTGGGGAACCTCCAGAGATCCAGGCACAGTCACCCCCCGGGAGTCCCAGATACACCGATAAACTCATCTTT
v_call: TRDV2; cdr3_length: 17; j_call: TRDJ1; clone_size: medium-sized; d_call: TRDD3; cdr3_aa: CACDPDVFRHWGSKLIF; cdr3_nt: TGTGCCTGTGACCCTGACGTTTTCCGTCACTGGGGCTCTAAACTCATCTTT
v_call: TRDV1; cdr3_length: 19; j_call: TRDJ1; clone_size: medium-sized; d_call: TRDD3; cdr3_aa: CALGESALLRWGIPDKLIF; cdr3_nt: TGTGCTCTTGGGGAGAGCGCCCTCCTACGCTGGGGGATACCCGATAAACTCATCTTT
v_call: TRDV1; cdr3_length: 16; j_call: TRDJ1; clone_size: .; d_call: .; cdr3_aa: CALAGGRKSTVGKLIF; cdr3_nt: TGTGCTCTAGCTGGAGGTAGAAAGTCGACTGTGGGTAAACTCATCTTT
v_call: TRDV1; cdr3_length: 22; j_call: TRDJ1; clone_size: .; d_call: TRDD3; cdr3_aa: CALGEPYVWGIRGWQNNNKLIF; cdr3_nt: TGTGCTCTTGGGGAACCCTACGTATGGGGGATACGCGGTTGGCAAAACAACAACAAACTCATCTTT
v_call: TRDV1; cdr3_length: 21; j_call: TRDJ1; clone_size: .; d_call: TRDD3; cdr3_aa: CALGEFLGYYLRGIRGDKLIF; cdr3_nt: TGTGCTCTTGGGGAATTCCTAGGGTACTACTTGCGGGGGATACGGGGCGATAAACTCATCTTT
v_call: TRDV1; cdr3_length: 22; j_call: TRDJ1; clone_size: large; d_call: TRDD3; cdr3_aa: CALGERPVRLPKFTGGYDRLIF; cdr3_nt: TGTGCTCTTGGGGAACGGCCCGTACGGCTTCCTAAATTTACTGGGGGATACGATCGACTCATCTTT
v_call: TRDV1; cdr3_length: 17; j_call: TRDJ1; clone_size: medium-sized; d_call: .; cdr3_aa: CALGGDPRSEYTDKLIF; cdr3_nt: TGTGCTCTTGGGGGAGACCCCCGCTCGGAGTACACCGATAAACTCATCTTT
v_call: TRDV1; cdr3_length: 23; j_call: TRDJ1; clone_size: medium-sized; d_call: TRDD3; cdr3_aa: CALGEPIPKRGPTGGYATDKLIF; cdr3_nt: TGTGCTCTTGGGGAACCCATTCCCAAGCGGGGCCCGACTGGGGGATACGCAACCGATAAACTCATCTTT
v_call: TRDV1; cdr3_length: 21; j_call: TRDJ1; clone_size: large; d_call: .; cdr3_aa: CALGELEVPSHRRRTTDKLIF; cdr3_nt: TGTGCTCTTGGGGAACTGGAAGTTCCCAGCCACAGACGCAGAACCACCGATAAACTCATCTTT
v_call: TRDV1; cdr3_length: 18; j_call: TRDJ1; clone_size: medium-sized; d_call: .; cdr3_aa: CALGERTSSIRGTDKLIF; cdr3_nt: TGTGCTCTTGGGGAAAGGACTTCCTCGATACGGGGTACCGATAAACTCATCTTT
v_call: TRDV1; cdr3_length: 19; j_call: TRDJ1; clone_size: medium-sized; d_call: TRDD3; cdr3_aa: CALGELRDTRYRNTDKLIF; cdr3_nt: TGTGCTCTTGGGGAACTAAGGGATACGCGGTATAGGAACACCGATAAACTCATCTTT
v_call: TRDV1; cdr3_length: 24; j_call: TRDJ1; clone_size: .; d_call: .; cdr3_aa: CALRPFPLPTRLQWGVNTSDKLIF; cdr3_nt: TGTGCTCTTCGCCCTTTTCCACTACCAACTCGGCTGCAATGGGGGGTAAATACTTCAGACAAACTCATCTTT
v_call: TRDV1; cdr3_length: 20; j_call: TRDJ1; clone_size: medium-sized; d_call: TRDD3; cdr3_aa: CALGGSYLRLGVLYTDKLIF; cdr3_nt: TGTGCTCTTGGGGGCAGCTACCTACGACTGGGGGTCCTTTACACCGATAAACTCATCTTT